A single sample is the source of the 27 T cell receptor beta chains below, sequenced in a study of CD8+ T cells in alopecia areata. Sequencing used cDNA as its template, made by extracting RNA and reverse transcribing it. The assay was immunoSEQ multiplex PCR, and TCRdb's table has in-frame clones only and misses some. The sample lists more than 150,000 clones, 50% to 65% occurring once. The starting material was CD8+ T cells sorted from blood, obtained at week 0. These receptors originate from a human donor with alopecia areata.

This chain uses TRBV30 with TRBJ2-1; D remains ambiguous. The germline V gene has CDR1 GTSNPN and CDR2 SVGIG (reference sequence). Deletions cut 0 bases from V and 8 bases from J, with 11 bases between. The CDR3 runs 13 residues. The CDR3 sequence is CAWSVNTRDEQFF. CDR3 in DNA: TGTGCCTGGAGTGTTAACACAAGGGATGAGCAGTTCTTC.

This clone was counted a single time. This chain links TRBV2 with TRBJ1-5; weak D call: TRBD1 (5 bases). The germline V and J ends were trimmed by 5 bases and 0 bases, with 14 bases remaining between them. The CDR3 spans 16 residues. Germline lookup yields CDR1 SNHLY and CDR2 FYNNEI. The CDR3 region is CASSPWGSNSNQPQHF. The DNA of the CDR3 is TGTGCCAGCAGTCCCTGGGGCAGTAATAGCAATCAGCCCCAGCATTTT.

The chain is built from TRBV19 and TRBJ1-2; D not certain. CDR1 and CDR2 (germline): LNHDA, SQIVND (reference sequence). V lost 1 base and J 6 bases, leaving 6 bases between the germline ends. The CDR3 has 12 residues. CDR3 region: CASSIAGDGYTF. In DNA form, the CDR3 reads TGTGCCAGTAGTATAGCCGGGGATGGCTACACCTTC.

The chain couples TRBV25-1 to TRBJ2-5; TRBD2 agrees at 7 bases. CDR3 length: 14 amino acids. Germline V gives CDR1 MGHDK, CDR2 SYGVNS. With V trimmed by 3 bases and J by 2 bases, 3 bases remained unmatched. CDR3 residues: CASSDRTRQETQYF. The CDR3 bases are TGTGCCAGCAGTGACAGGACTAGGCAAGAGACCCAGTACTTC.

V is TRBV29-1 and J is TRBJ2-4; D ambiguous. Trimming stripped 2 bases from V and 4 bases from J, with 9 bases between. Germline CDR1 reads SQVTM; CDR2 reads ANQGSEA. The CDR3 is 13 residues long. In nucleotides, the CDR3 is TGCAGCGTTGAATGTCAGGAAAAAAACATTCAGTACTTC. Residues: CSVECQEKNIQYF.

The V call is TRBV29-1, the J call TRBJ1-2, with no clear D. The CDR3 is 14 amino acids. Germline CDR1 reads SQVTM; CDR2 reads ANQGSEA. The CDR3 sequence is CSATPDGGPYGYTF. The CDR3 coding sequence is TGCAGTGCCACCCCGGACGGAGGCCCCTATGGCTACACCTTC.

The chain combines TRBV7-8 with TRBJ2-7; D perhaps matches TRBD1 (7 bases). Deletions cut 6 bases from V and 3 bases from J, with 15 bases between. Per germline, CDR1 SGHVS and CDR2 FQNEAQ. The CDR3 covers 14 residues. The CDR3 loop reads CASRPQGGNYEQYF. The CDR3 nucleotides are TGTGCCAGCAGACCCCAGGGGGGTAACTACGAGCAGTACTTC.

CDR3 DNA: TGCGCCAGCAGCCCCGGGACAGGGAACATTCAGTACTTC. Protein: CASSPGTGNIQYF. The chain joins TRBV4-3 to TRBJ2-4; TRBD1 aligns across 9 bases. V lost 4 bases to trimming and J lost 7 bases; unmatched junction nucleotides: 2. Germline-derived CDR1 and CDR2 are LGHNA and YSLEER. CDR3 length: 13 amino acids.

V is TRBV4-3 and J is TRBJ2-7; 7 nucleotides align to TRBD1. Germline CDR1 and CDR2: LGHNA and YSLEER. Trimming cost V 0 bases and J 0 bases; bases outside gene matches: 5. The CDR3 length is 16 residues. The CDR3 nucleotides are TGCGCCAGCAGCCAAGAGACAGGGAGAAGCTCCTACGAGCAGTACTTC. The encoded protein is CASSQETGRSSYEQYF.

The chain has TRBV11-2 and TRBJ2-7; D unresolved. There are 11 residues in the CDR3. Trimming shortened V by 6 bases and J by 3 bases, and 6 bases separated the two germline ends. The germline gives CDR1 SGHAT, CDR2 FQNNGV. The CDR3 is CASRTRYEQYF. The CDR3 region has the DNA TGTGCCAGCAGAACTCGCTACGAGCAGTACTTC.

The chain carries TRBV7-8 and TRBJ1-1, with a weak D call TRBD1 (5 bases). The CDR3 sequence is 12 residues long. Between the trimmed V and J ends, which lost 4 bases and 7 bases, there was a span of 10 bases. CDR1 and CDR2 (germline): SGHVS, FQNEAQ. CDR3 nucleotides: TGTGCCAGCAGCTATCTTGACAGTGAAGCTTTCTTT. Its protein is CASSYLDSEAFF.

The chain links TRBV7-9 to TRBJ2-3; no clear D. The CDR3 totals 15 residues. V lost 5 bases and J 1 base, leaving 13 bases between the germline ends. Germline assignment: CDR1 SEHNR and CDR2 FQNEAQ (reference sequence). CDR3 region: CASSPPVVGTDTQYF. The CDR3 nucleotides read TGTGCCAGCAGCCCCCCCGTTGTGGGCACAGATACGCAGTATTTT.

CDR3 protein: CASSQRGSGNTIYF. The CDR3 nucleotides are TGTGCCAGCAGCCAAAGGGGATCTGGAAACACCATATATTTT. The chain carries TRBV4-2 and TRBJ1-3; TRBD1 might be the D (5 bases). V was trimmed by 2 bases and J by 1 base, leaving 6 bases between them. CDR3 length equals 14 residues. Germline V gene lookup returns CDR1 LGHNA and CDR2 YNFKEQ.

This clone was seen a handful of times. The V call is TRBV30, the J call TRBJ2-7; 9 positions match TRBD1. Per the germline V gene, CDR1 is GTSNPN and CDR2 is SVGIG (reference sequence). The CDR3 consists of 14 residues. The junction had 4 bases not matched to a gene; V was cut back by 2 bases and J by 2 bases. CDR3 coding DNA: TGTGCCTGGAGTCCGGGACAGGGAGCCTACGAGCAGTACTTC. Amino acids: CAWSPGQGAYEQYF.

The gene calls are TRBV6-5 and TRBJ1-1; 10 bases align to TRBD1. The CDR3 loop spans 14 amino acids. After removal of 5 bases from V and 4 bases from J, the junction contained 4 bases not matched to a gene. Germline CDR1 MNHEY, CDR2 SVGAGI. DNA of the CDR3: TGTGCCAGCAGTCCGGGACAGGGGTCCACTGAAGCTTTCTTT. This codes for CASSPGQGSTEAFF.

The genes are TRBV23-1 and TRBJ1-2; no clear D gene. TRBV23-1 is noted as an ORF with a role that remains uncertain. CDR3 size: 12 residues. With 4 bases removed from V and 4 bases from J, the gap between germline ends came to 7 bases. CDR3 bases: TGCGCCAGCAGTCTGCGGGTCTATGGCTACACCTTC. Its protein product is CASSLRVYGYTF.

This chain links TRBV29-1 with TRBJ2-1; 8 nucleotides agree with TRBD2. V was clipped by 7 bases and J by 5 bases; unmatched bases: 7. The CDR3 is 13 amino acids. CDR1 is SQVTM, CDR2 ANQGSEA, per germline. CDR3 amino acids: CSAEGLEDNEQFF. The CDR3 DNA reads TGCAGCGCGGAGGGACTAGAAGACAATGAGCAGTTCTTC.

This clone was seen a handful of times. The chain has TRBV6-6 and TRBJ2-2, with D hard to call. V was shortened by 5 bases and J by 6 bases, with 19 bases between the two germline ends. This CDR3 is 16 amino acids long. CDR1 is MNHNY, CDR2 SVGAGI, per germline (reference sequence). The CDR3 reads CASSKQNGPASGELFF. CDR3 sequence (DNA): TGTGCCAGCAGTAAGCAGAACGGGCCAGCGTCCGGGGAGCTGTTTTTT.

The rearrangement links TRBV29-1 to TRBJ2-1; possible D gene TRBD2, 5 bases. CDR3 size: 12 residues. CDR1 is SQVTM and CDR2 is ANQGSEA in the germline V gene. V was cut by 4 bases and J by 8 bases, with 12 bases left in between. DNA for the CDR3: TGCAGCGTTGCGGCCAAGAGGGATGAGCAGTTCTTC. This translates into CSVAAKRDEQFF.

V is TRBV12-5 and J is TRBJ1-2, with unresolved D. The CDR3 length is 11 residues. Germline V gene data show CDR1 as LGHNT and CDR2 as FRNRAP. Trimming cost V 8 bases and J 3 bases, with 7 bases left between them. The CDR3 bases are TGTGCTAGTAGCAGCTACTATGGCTACACCTTC. This encodes CASSSYYGYTF.

The chain employs TRBV5-1 and TRBJ2-1; 11 positions match TRBD1. The CDR3 has 17 amino acids. V was pared by 3 bases and J by 7 bases, with 12 bases of the junction left unmatched. CDR1 SGHRS and CDR2 YFSETQ come from the germline V gene. CDR3 in amino acids: CASSSGQGADGSNEQFF. CDR3 sequence (DNA): TGCGCCAGCAGCTCCGGACAGGGGGCGGATGGATCGAATGAGCAGTTCTTC.

Turning to this clone: The same CDR3 also results from other DNA sequences found in this sample. Here the CDR3 DNA reads TGCAGCGTTGTAGAGGGGAACACTGAAGCTTTCTTT. Translation gives CSVVEGNTEAFF. The rearrangement uses TRBV29-1 and TRBJ1-1, with D uncertain. With 4 bases removed from V and 1 base from J, the gap between germline ends came to 7 bases. Germline V lookup: CDR1 SQVTM, CDR2 ANQGSEA. The CDR3 covers 12 residues. The full variable domain, its missing parts supplied by reference TRBV29-1 and TRBJ1-1, is SAVISQKPSRDICQRGTSLTIQCQVDSQVTMMFWYRQQPGQSLTLIATANQGSEATYESGFVIDKFPISRPNLTFSTLTVSNMSPEDSSIYLCSVVEGNTEAFFGQGTRLTVV.

This clone was seen repeatedly, ten times or more. The chain is built from TRBV5-1 and TRBJ1-1, with D hard to call. V shed 3 bases and J shed 3 bases, with 15 bases lying between them. Germline CDR1 is SGHRS and CDR2 is YFSETQ. The CDR3 consists of 15 residues. The CDR3, as DNA: TGCGCCAGCAGCTGGGGTAATGGAGAGTACACTGAAGCTTTCTTT. It translates to CASSWGNGEYTEAFF.

This chain links TRBV6-6 with TRBJ2-3, with 8 positions matching TRBD1. Unmatched junction bases numbered 8, after V lost 8 bases and J lost 4 bases. The CDR3 length is 14 residues. Germline V gene data show CDR1 as MNHNY and CDR2 as SVGAGI (reference sequence). The CDR3 loop is CASWKDRESDTQYF. The CDR3 DNA reads TGTGCCAGCTGGAAGGACAGGGAATCAGATACGCAGTATTTT.

The chain carries TRBV15 and TRBJ2-7; D is unresolved. The CDR3 runs to 12 residues. Germline V gene sequence: CDR1 LNHNV, CDR2 YYDKDF (reference sequence). Trimming pared 1 base from V and 12 bases from J, leaving 13 bases between. The CDR3, as DNA: TGTGCCACCAGCAGAGTAAATGCAGGTCTGTACTTC. Residues: CATSRVNAGLYF.

The chain couples TRBV13 to TRBJ2-7; D may be TRBD2 (7 bases). There are 13 residues in the CDR3. Per germline, CDR1 PRHDT and CDR2 FYEKMQ (reference sequence). V lost 7 bases and J lost 9, with 19 bases in between. Here the CDR3 DNA reads TGTGCCAGCACCACCCGAGGGGGGGCAGGGCAGTACTTC. This encodes CASTTRGGAGQYF.

V usage is TRBV4-3 and J usage is TRBJ2-7; D uncertain. V dropped 2 bases and J dropped 5 bases, with 13 bases sitting between them. This CDR3 spans 14 amino acids. Looked up from germline, CDR1 is LGHNA and CDR2 is YSLEER. As DNA, the CDR3 is TGCGCCAGCAGCCAACTAGGACCGGGCGACGAGCAGTACTTC. Protein: CASSQLGPGDEQYF.